Listed below are T cell receptor beta chains from one sample, sequenced in a study of Tregs in tolerant kidney transplant recipients. Profiled with immunoSEQ multiplex PCR; TCRdb holds only in-frame clones, not every one. The sample carries 20,000 to 25,000 clones, 81% recorded once. The sequences come from CD8+ T cells from blood (PBMCs), collected 6 months after the transplant. The receptor source for this set is a human patient who received a combined kidney and bone marrow transplant. Some T cells may arise from the graft donor. The CDR3 runs from the conserved cysteine through the conserved F or W. The D gene is left open where the match is weak. Not all rows give a size; the values are once, few, many and, for expanded clones, a class.

j_gene	abundance	v_gene	d_gene	CDR3aa	CDR3nt
TRBJ1-2	.	TRBV12-5	.	CASGLGQYGYTF	TGTGCTAGTGGTTTGGGACAGTATGGCTACACCTTC
TRBJ2-7	.	TRBV12-2	.	CASRLGEASGRGYEQYF	TGTGCAAGTCGCTTAGGAGAAGCTAGCGGGAGGGGCTACGAGCAGTACTTC
TRBJ1-2	.	TRBV28	TRBD1	CASSGQGGYGYTF	TGTGCCAGCAGCGGACAGGGAGGCTATGGCTACACCTTC
TRBJ2-1	.	TRBV9	.	CASSVGGLAGSHEQFF	TGTGCCAGCAGCGTAGGAGGGTTGGCGGGAAGCCATGAGCAGTTCTTC
TRBJ1-2	.	TRBV7-8	TRBD1	CASSSGTGVYGYTF	TGTGCCAGCAGCTCCGGGACAGGGGTCTATGGCTACACCTTC
TRBJ2-1	few	TRBV4-3	.	CASSQELRSSYNEQFF	TGCGCCAGCAGCCAAGAGTTGCGGAGCTCCTACAATGAGCAGTTCTTC
TRBJ2-1	.	TRBV11-2	TRBD1	CASTRTGNEQFF	TGTGCCAGCACTAGGACAGGGAATGAGCAGTTCTTC
TRBJ1-3	.	TRBV4-1	.	CASSQGLNTIYF	TGCGCCAGCAGCCAGGGGCTCAACACCATATATTTT
TRBJ1-1	.	TRBV4-3	TRBD1	CASSQDRGFDTEAFF	TGCGCCAGCAGCCAGGACAGGGGTTTTGACACTGAAGCTTTCTTT
TRBJ2-1	.	TRBV6-1	.	CASTHSYNEQFF	TGTGCCAGCACGCACAGTTACAATGAGCAGTTCTTC
TRBJ2-2	.	TRBV27	.	CASSLERWEEDTGELFF	TGTGCCAGCAGTTTAGAGCGATGGGAGGAGGACACCGGGGAGCTGTTTTTT
TRBJ1-6	.	TRBV2	.	CASSDPGTRASPLHF	TGTGCCAGCAGTGACCCGGGAACACGGGCCTCCCCCCTCCACTTT
TRBJ1-4	few	TRBV6-1	TRBD1	CASKGTGEEKLFF	TGTGCCAGCAAAGGGACAGGGGAGGAAAAACTGTTTTTT
TRBJ2-1	once	TRBV7-2	TRBD2	CASSLLAGVYNEQFF	TGTGCCAGCAGCTTACTCGCGGGGGTTTACAATGAGCAGTTCTTC
TRBJ1-2	.	TRBV5-6	.	CASSKTGYHGYTF	TGTGCCAGCAGTAAGACAGGATACCATGGCTACACCTTC
TRBJ2-7	once	TRBV7-9	.	CASSVTESYEQYF	TGTGCCAGCAGCGTTACAGAGTCCTACGAGCAGTACTTC
TRBJ2-1	.	TRBV5-1	.	CASSSTEYNEQFF	TGCGCCAGCAGCTCAACAGAGTACAATGAGCAGTTCTTC
TRBJ1-1	.	TRBV10-3	TRBD1	CAIRGTGGVNTEAFF	TGTGCCATCAGAGGGACAGGGGGGGTGAACACTGAAGCTTTCTTT
TRBJ2-1	many	TRBV5-4	.	CASSPWTTYNEQFF	TGTGCCAGCAGCCCCTGGACTACCTACAATGAGCAGTTCTTC
TRBJ2-1	.	TRBV7-9	TRBD1	CASSAPTGTGAYNEQFF	TGTGCCAGCAGCGCGCCGACCGGGACAGGGGCCTACAATGAGCAGTTCTTC
TRBJ2-1	.	TRBV13	.	CASSREGFNEQFF	TGTGCCAGCAGCCGAGAGGGTTTCAATGAGCAGTTCTTC
TRBJ2-7	.	TRBV6-1	TRBD2	CATAGAGELDEQYF	TGTGCCACTGCCGGCGCGGGAGAGTTGGACGAGCAGTACTTC
TRBJ2-1	.	TRBV7-9	.	CASSFAGIGGNEQFF	TGTGCCAGCAGCTTTGCAGGCATCGGGGGCAATGAGCAGTTCTTC
TRBJ2-7	.	TRBV4-2	.	CASSLGRSYEQYF	TGTGCCAGCAGCTTGGGCAGGTCCTACGAGCAGTACTTC
TRBJ2-7	.	TRBV10-3	TRBD1	CAISERWTGVEQYF	TGTGCCATCAGTGAGAGGTGGACAGGGGTCGAGCAGTACTTC
TRBJ2-7	once	TRBV27	TRBD1	CASSLGPGTGASDEQYF	TGTGCCAGCAGTTTAGGTCCCGGGACAGGGGCCTCTGACGAGCAGTACTTC
TRBJ1-5	.	TRBV4-1	.	CASSQERAGGNQPQHF	TGCGCCAGCAGCCAAGAACGGGCAGGGGGCAATCAGCCCCAGCATTTT
TRBJ2-7	.	TRBV11-2	TRBD1	CASSETTVGTGFTYEQYF	TGTGCCAGCAGCGAAACGACGGTCGGGACAGGATTTACCTACGAGCAGTACTTC
TRBJ1-2	.	TRBV28	.	CASSFDGDGYTF	TGTGCCAGCAGTTTTGATGGAGATGGCTACACCTTC
TRBJ1-2	.	TRBV11-2	.	CASSLGGRLGYGYTF	TGTGCCAGCAGCCTAGGAGGAAGGTTAGGCTATGGCTACACCTTC
TRBJ2-1	.	TRBV11-2	.	CASSLEPGYNEQFF	TGTGCCAGCAGCTTAGAACCGGGTTACAATGAGCAGTTCTTC
TRBJ2-1	.	TRBV13	.	CASSPLSGSRRQFF	TGTGCCAGCAGCCCTCTGTCAGGTTCTCGAAGGCAGTTCTTC
TRBJ2-5	.	TRBV4-1	.	CASSYRSRRVQETQYF	TGCGCCAGCAGCTACCGGTCTCGGCGGGTACAAGAGACCCAGTACTTC
TRBJ2-7	.	TRBV11-3	TRBD1	CASGDRESYEQYF	TGTGCCAGCGGGGACAGGGAGTCCTACGAGCAGTACTTC
TRBJ2-5	.	TRBV7-9	.	CASSQTIRGQETQYF	TGTGCCAGCAGCCAAACGATCAGGGGCCAAGAGACCCAGTACTTC
TRBJ2-5	.	TRBV27	.	CASSLYFAAKQETQYF	TGTGCCAGCAGTTTATATTTCGCGGCGAAACAAGAGACCCAGTACTTC
TRBJ2-5	.	TRBV9	TRBD1	CASSKGTGEETQYF	TGTGCCAGCAGCAAGGGGACAGGGGAAGAGACCCAGTACTTC
TRBJ2-5	.	TRBV4-3	TRBD1	CASSPKTGSETQYF	TGCGCCAGCAGCCCTAAGACAGGGAGTGAGACCCAGTACTTC
TRBJ2-6	.	TRBV13	.	CASSLGSGDSDSGANVLTF	TGTGCCAGCAGCTTAGGCTCGGGGGACAGCGACTCTGGGGCCAACGTCCTGACTTTC
TRBJ2-5	.	TRBV29-1	TRBD1	CSVDGQDRETQYF	TGCAGCGTTGATGGACAGGACAGGGAGACCCAGTACTTC
TRBJ2-7	.	TRBV6-1	.	CASSAGGWDNLSYEQYF	TGTGCCAGCAGTGCCGGAGGATGGGACAACCTATCCTACGAGCAGTACTTC
TRBJ1-1	.	TRBV5-1	.	CASSLVGGWPAVEAFF	TGCGCCAGCAGCTTGGTGGGGGGGTGGCCGGCCGTTGAAGCTTTCTTT